Below are 6 T cell receptor beta chains sequenced from a single sample in a study of T cell responses to AZD1222 COVID-19 vaccine. Assay used: immunoSEQ multiplex PCR; TCRdb lists only in-frame clones, some missing. The sample holds roughly 140,000 clones, approximately 92% seen once. The specimen was peripheral blood, collected on day 0 of AZD1222 vaccination. All receptors derive from an adult in good health.

This chain links TRBV5-1 with TRBJ2-1; TRBD1 agrees at 10 bases. The CDR3 is 13 residues long. The trim removed 5 bases at V and 9 bases at J, leaving 5 bases unmatched. The germline gives CDR1 SGHRS, CDR2 YFSETQ. CDR3 nucleotide sequence: TGCGCCAGCAGTCCGACAGGGGGCGGTGAGCAGTTCTTC. It yields the protein CASSPTGGGEQFF.

V gene TRBV5-1 combines with J gene TRBJ1-2; possible D gene TRBD1, 6 bases. Germline V CDR1 and CDR2: SGHRS, YFSETQ. CDR3 length: 13 residues. The germline V and J ends were trimmed by 3 bases and 2 bases, with 8 bases remaining between them. This chain's CDR3 is CASSSTGNYGYTF. The CDR3 DNA reads TGCGCCAGCAGCTCTACAGGGAACTATGGCTACACCTTC.

The chain employs TRBV7-9 and TRBJ2-5; 10 bases match TRBD1. The V gene's germline CDR1 is SEHNR and CDR2 FQNEAQ (reference sequence). V trimming: 5 bases; J trimming: 3 bases; junction bases outside the gene matches: 6. The CDR3 covers 15 residues. CDR3 coding DNA: TGTGCCAGCAGCCTCACGGGACAGGGGAAAGAGACCCAGTACTTC. This sequence encodes CASSLTGQGKETQYF.

The J gene is TRBJ1-2, the V gene TRBV19; D unresolved. Germline CDR1 and CDR2: LNHDA and SQIVND (reference sequence). V was pared by 5 bases and J by 3 bases, with 13 bases between. The CDR3 contains 14 residues. CDR3 residues: CASSGPGSYYGYTF. In nucleotides, the CDR3 is TGTGCCAGTAGTGGGCCCGGCAGCTACTATGGCTACACCTTC.

The V call is TRBV27, the J call TRBJ2-2; 9 bases are shared with TRBD2. V trimming: 7 bases; J trimming: 5 bases; junction bases outside the gene matches: 11. The germline V gene has CDR1 MNHEY and CDR2 SMNVEV (reference sequence). The CDR3 is 16 residues long. CDR3 nucleotide sequence: TGTGCCAGCAATTCCTTAGCGGGAGCGGGAACCGGGGAGCTGTTTTTT. Translated: CASNSLAGAGTGELFF.

V usage is TRBV5-5 and J usage is TRBJ1-4; D remains ambiguous. V shed 0 bases and J shed 4 bases, with 7 bases lying between them. The CDR3 extends over 14 amino acids. Germline CDR1 reads SGHKS; CDR2 reads YYEKEE (reference sequence). CDR3 DNA: TGTGCCAGCAGCTTGGGACGGATTAATGAAAAACTGTTTTTT. Residues: CASSLGRINEKLFF.